This T cell receptor beta chain was captured in a study of early T cells in non-severe SARS-CoV-2 infection. Study summary: Bulk RNA isolated from unsorted whole blood underwent sequencing; chains were not paired.

Each CDR3 protein is one row after TCRdb ran MiXCR on the 5' RACE reads. Here the sample spans approximately 76,000 distinct CDR3 sequences, about 12% being singletons. CDR3 length: 15 amino acids. Per germline, CDR1 SGHRS and CDR2 YFSETQ. Trimming removed 0 bases from V and 0 bases from J, with 6 bases in between. The rearrangement uses TRBV5-1 and TRBJ1-4; no clear D gene. The receptor's source is an adult who was a healthcare worker with PCR-confirmed SARS-CoV-2 infection or an uninfected control (not recorded which). Source material: whole blood. The chain's CDR3 is CASSLARSTNEKLFF. The CDR3 coding sequence is TGCGCCAGCAGCTTGGCGCGATCAACTAATGAAAAACTGTTTTTT.